A selection of T cell receptor beta chains follows, all from one sample in a study of tumor-infiltrating lymphocytes in primary liver carcinoma. TCRdb re-derived calls from the multiplex PCR reads in MiXCR, one entry per CDR3 protein. The table has around 210,000 distinct CDR3 sequences, less than 70% seen once. The material sequenced was peripheral blood. All receptors derive from a woman aged 55-75 years with primary liver carcinoma and hepatitis B virus infection. Each CDR3 is given with its conserved first and last residue. The order of the fields is J gene, clone size, V gene, D gene, CDR3 DNA, CDR3 protein. D genes are given only for firm matches. The listing skips clone size in some rows; elsewhere it reads once, few, many or a size class.

>TRBJ2-7|few|TRBV30|.
TGTGCCTGGAGTTGGTTGGGGGAGCAGTACTTC
CAWSWLGEQYF
>TRBJ2-1|.|TRBV10-3|.
TGTGCCAGCACACCACAGCGGACAGTGTGGAATGAGCAGTTCTTC
CASTPQRTVWNEQFF
>TRBJ1-1|many|TRBV12-3/TRBV12-4|.
TGTGCCAGCAGTTTTCACGAGAGGAACACTGAAGCTTTCTTT
CASSFHERNTEAFF
>TRBJ2-7|many|TRBV10-3|.
TGTGCCATAACCGGTGGGACAAATTCCTACGAGCAGTACTTC
CAITGGTNSYEQYF
>TRBJ2-5|.|TRBV29-1|.
TGCAGCGTTGGAGGCCCAACAGGTTCCATTGAGACCCAGTACTTC
CSVGGPTGSIETQYF
>TRBJ1-2|many|TRBV6-1|.
TGTGCCAGCAGGGAGGGGGGCCCCGGCTACACCTTC
CASREGGPGYTF
>TRBJ1-1|many|TRBV6-5|.
TGTGCCAGCAGAGCGACCTTCATGAACACTGAAGCTTTCTTT
CASRATFMNTEAFF
>TRBJ2-3|many|TRBV29-1|TRBD2
TGCAGCGTGAAAGCGGGAGGGTTCAAAGATACGCAGTATTTT
CSVKAGGFKDTQYF
>TRBJ1-1|many|TRBV12-3/TRBV12-4|TRBD1
TGTGCCAGCACCCTTATCTTACTCAGCAGGGGGGCGTTGGGCACTGAAGCTTTCTTT
CASTLILLSRGALGTEAFF
>TRBJ2-5|.|TRBV11-1|.
TGTGCCAGCAGCCACACCCAGGAGACCCAGTACTTC
CASSHTQETQYF
>TRBJ1-5|few|TRBV11-2|TRBD1
TGTGCCAGCAGTTGGGACAGGGTCAATCAGCCCCGGCACTTT
CASSWDRVNQPRHF
>TRBJ2-2|.|TRBV11-1|.
TGTGCCAGCAGCTTAACTCTAGCCTACACCGGGGGGCTGTTTTTC
CASSLTLAYTGGLFF
>TRBJ2-7|many|TRBV6-5|.
TGTGCCAGCAGCCACTCGGCGACACGACGCTCCTACGAGCAGTACTTC
CASSHSATRRSYEQYF
>TRBJ2-3|.|TRBV11-2|.
TGTGCCAGTAGCTCTAGGTGGTCTTTGACAGATACGCAGTATTTT
CASSSRWSLTDTQYF
>TRBJ2-2|many|TRBV12-3/TRBV12-4|.
TGTGCCAGCACCAAAACGTGGGGGAGTACGAACACCGGGGAGCTGTTTTTT
CASTKTWGSTNTGELFF
>TRBJ1-4|.|TRBV5-6|.
TGTGCCAGCAGCTTTAAAGACAGTGTAGAAAAACTGTTTTTT
CASSFKDSVEKLFF
>TRBJ1-4|many|TRBV4-1|.
TGCGCCAGCAGCCCGAGGGGGACCTCACCTGAAAAACTGTTTTTT
CASSPRGTSPEKLFF
>TRBJ2-1|many|TRBV6-6|TRBD1
TGTGCCAGCAGTTGGGGACAGGGGGCACACAATGAGCAGTTCTTC
CASSWGQGAHNEQFF
>TRBJ2-7|.|TRBV19|.
TGTGCCAGTAGTGTAGCGTCCGAGCAGTACTTC
CASSVASEQYF
>TRBJ2-5|.|TRBV11-2|TRBD2
TGTGCCAGCAGCTTAGTGCGAGCGGGGAACCCAGAGACCCAGTACTTC
CASSLVRAGNPETQYF
>TRBJ2-5|.|TRBV10-3|.
TGTGTCATCTGTCCAGGGGAAGAGACCCAGTACTTC
CVICPGEETQYF
>TRBJ2-1|.|TRBV11-2|.
TGTGCCAGCAGCCCCGTAGGTGAAAAAGTAGGCTTCTACAATGAGCAGTTCTTC
CASSPVGEKVGFYNEQFF